This T cell receptor beta chain emerged from a study of PD-L1 blockade in urothelial cancer (dated by TCRdb to about 2017). Background for the entire study: Therapy was started at some point between 2012 and 2014 for all patients, and atezolizumab 1,200 mg was administered intravenously every 3 weeks. Durable clinical benefit was defined as progression-free survival longer than 6 months, and TCR features were also tested against progression-free and overall survival. Pretreatment tumor samples and matched peripheral blood, collected serially before and after atezolizumab treatment, underwent TCR sequencing. Under 30 patients had pretreatment blood TCR-seq, about 25 had at least one posttreatment blood collection, and about 25 had tumor TCR-seq. Whole exome sequencing and RNA sequencing of pretreatment tumors were performed alongside TCR sequencing in the same patients. An exploratory multi-omic analysis was conducted of the somatic, immune and clinical correlates of response to PD-L1 blockade with atezolizumab in urothelial cancer. Patients had an ECOG performance status of 0 or 1 and had received between 0 and 3 prior chemotherapy regimens. Blood samples were analyzed 3 weeks after the start of treatment (second dose) and 6 weeks after the start of treatment. Nine or ten patients reached durable clinical benefit, while 20 patients did not. Blood samples gave median yields of approximately 130,000 T cells and 80,000 to 90,000 unique TCRs, along with a median clonality of around 0.08. About 90% of the roughly 29 patients were identified as males with urothelial cancer of bladder origin, and a prior smoking history was reported by 18 of 29 patients.

Each PCR received spiked-in synthetic TCR analog templates so that absolute template abundance could be estimated from read counts. The immunoSEQ assay was used to amplify TCRbeta CDR3 regions from genomic DNA with bias-controlled V and J gene primers. Sequencing of rearranged TCRbeta segments was done at approximately 20X coverage. On the authors' methods: Sequencing errors were corrected by clustering, and CDR3s were annotated against IMGT so that V, D and J genes could be assigned. Downstream analyses used only productive TCRbeta rearrangements, leaving out any out-of-frame or stop-codon sequences. Clonality was calculated as one minus the Shannon entropy normalized by the log of the number of unique productive sequences. Clones differing between time points or between blood and tumor were identified using Fisher's exact test with Benjamini-Hochberg correction, with an adjusted p below 0.01 applied as the threshold. Here the immuneACCESS table is served through TCRdb, limited to in-frame sequences with V and J called. Missing clones are a known gap in these copies; in checked studies unresolved V genes cover under half, and the rest lacks a known reason. V, J and clone size are those of that table, while D and trimming were read from the DNA. This sample comprises roughly 50,000 clones, approximately 80% of them detected only once. The biggest ten clones account for about 3.6% of the sample.

With respect to this clone: Its cognate antigen has yet to be identified. The sample holds no much larger clone one base away, and base qualities are not on file.

A total of 29 patients with locally advanced or metastatic urothelial carcinoma, treated at Memorial Sloan Kettering on a trial protocol, made up the cohort. Peripheral blood mononuclear cells were collected pretreatment and during treatment, with between 1 and 8 total time points obtained per patient. The Qiagen DNeasy Blood extraction kit was used to purify genomic DNA from total PBMCs and tumor samples. PBMCs were collected pretreatment and during treatment, and were isolated and stored as previously described. Compared with germline, V lacks 1 base and J lacks 3 bases; bases without a gene match: 6. There are 15 amino acids in the CDR3, from cysteine to phenylalanine inclusive. The only DNA kept is the CDR3, 45 bases in frame from the first base. From a lookup of the germline V gene, CDR1 and CDR2 are SGHTA and FQGNSA. Summary of the overall study and its limitations: Because the sample size was small (n ≈ 27) and many exploratory analyses were performed, the results are intended to be hypothesis-generating. Among patients with durable benefit, tumor-associated TCR clones showed greater expansion in peripheral blood 3 weeks after treatment started (n ≈ 24, p = 0.022). Improved progression-free and overall survival was associated with having pretreatment peripheral blood TCR clonality below the median.

This clonotype was obtained from a man aged 70-80 years with urothelial cancer. Recombination joined TRBV7-2 with TRBJ2-7, and 7 junction bases match TRBD2. The sequences come from PBMCs, collected around atezolizumab (anti-PD-L1) treatment. CDR3 loop: CASSLVGRSFYEQYF. The nucleotide sequence reads as follows: TGTGCCAGCAGCTTAGTCGGGAGGAGCTTCTACGAGCAGTACTTC.